This TCR beta chain was recovered during a study of molecular identifiers for immune sequencing clone quantification. V shed 1 base, J shed 5 bases, and the junction held 8 bases outside the gene matches. In germline, CDR1 is WNHNN, CDR2 SYGVQD (reference sequence). This CDR3 comprises 16 residues. Isolation of naive CD8 T cells was achieved by sorting on a CD8+CD4-CCR7+CD45RA+ phenotype. Libraries of bulk TCR were made by previously described methods (with listed TCR primers). TCRdb fed the PCR reads into MiXCR, producing one record per CDR3 protein. The table records over 85,000 distinct CDR3 sequences, about a third of them present only once.

The sequencing input was naive CD8+ T cells from blood, with Jurkat cell RNA spiked in. As for subset: FACS-sorted CD8+CD4-CCR7+CD45RA+ naive T cells. The gene calls are TRBV10-1 and TRBJ2-1, with 7 bases fitting TRBD2. The sequence derives from a human donor in good health. Some libraries in this study had Jurkat cell RNA spiked in. CDR3 loop: CASSEFAGAGNNEQFF. The DNA of the CDR3 is TGCGCCAGCAGTGAGTTCGCGGGAGCGGGCAACAATGAGCAGTTCTTC.